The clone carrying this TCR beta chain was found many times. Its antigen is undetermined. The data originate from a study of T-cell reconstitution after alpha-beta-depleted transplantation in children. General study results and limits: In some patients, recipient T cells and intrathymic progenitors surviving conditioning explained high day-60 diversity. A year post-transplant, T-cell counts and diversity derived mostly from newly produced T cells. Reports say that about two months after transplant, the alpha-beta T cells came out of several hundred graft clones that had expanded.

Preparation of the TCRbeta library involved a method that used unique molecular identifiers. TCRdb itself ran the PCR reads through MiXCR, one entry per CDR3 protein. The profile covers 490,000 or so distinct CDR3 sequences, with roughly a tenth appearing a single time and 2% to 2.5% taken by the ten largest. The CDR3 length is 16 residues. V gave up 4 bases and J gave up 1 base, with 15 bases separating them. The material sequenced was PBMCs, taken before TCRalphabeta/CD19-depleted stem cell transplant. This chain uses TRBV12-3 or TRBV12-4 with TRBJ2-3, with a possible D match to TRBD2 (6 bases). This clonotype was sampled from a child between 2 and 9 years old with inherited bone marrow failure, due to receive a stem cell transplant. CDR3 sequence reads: CASSSQALAGTDTQYF. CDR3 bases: TGTGCCAGCAGTTCGCAAGCACTAGCAGGCACAGATACGCAGTATTTT.